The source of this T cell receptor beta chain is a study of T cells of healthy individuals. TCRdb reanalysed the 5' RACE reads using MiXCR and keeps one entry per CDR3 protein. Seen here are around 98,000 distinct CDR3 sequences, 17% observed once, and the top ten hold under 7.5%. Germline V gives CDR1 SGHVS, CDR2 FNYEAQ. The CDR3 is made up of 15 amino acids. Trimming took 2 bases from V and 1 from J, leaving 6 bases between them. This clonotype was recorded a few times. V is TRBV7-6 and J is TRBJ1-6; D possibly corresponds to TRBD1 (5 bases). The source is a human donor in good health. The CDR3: CASSLQGSYNSPLHF. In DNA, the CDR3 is TGTGCCAGCAGCTTACAGGGTTCCTATAATTCACCCCTCCACTTT.